The rows below give T cell receptor beta chains drawn from one sample of a study of early T cells in non-severe SARS-CoV-2 infection. From the 5' RACE reads, TCRdb called clonotypes with MiXCR, one entry per CDR3 protein. The sample carries under 85,000 distinct CDR3 sequences, roughly 15% recorded once. Sequencing was performed on whole blood, taken at baseline. The receptors come from an adult who was a healthcare worker with PCR-confirmed SARS-CoV-2 infection or an uninfected control (not recorded which). The CDR3 runs from the conserved cysteine through the conserved F or W. A D gene is named only where the DNA matches it firmly. The size field is filled for only some rows; it gives once, few, many or a size class.

abundance: few; v_gene: TRBV7-2; d_gene: TRBD2; j_gene: TRBJ2-4; CDR3aa: CASSPRASGRDIQYF; CDR3nt: TGTGCCAGCAGCCCCCGCGCGAGTGGGAGGGACATTCAGTACTTC
abundance: NA; v_gene: TRBV5-1; d_gene: NA; j_gene: TRBJ2-1; CDR3aa: CASSLAVPGHNEQFF; CDR3nt: TGCGCCAGCAGCTTGGCAGTCCCCGGGCACAATGAGCAGTTCTTC
abundance: NA; v_gene: TRBV2; d_gene: NA; j_gene: TRBJ1-6; CDR3aa: CASRPPSPTGDNSPLHF; CDR3nt: TGTGCCAGCAGGCCCCCCTCACCGACAGGTGATAATTCACCCCTCCACTTT
abundance: few; v_gene: TRBV27; d_gene: NA; j_gene: TRBJ2-3; CDR3aa: CASSPQSSTDTQYF; CDR3nt: TGTGCCAGCAGTCCACAGAGTAGCACAGATACGCAGTATTTT
abundance: many; v_gene: TRBV11-2; d_gene: TRBD1; j_gene: TRBJ2-7; CDR3aa: CASSKPGQTSYEQYF; CDR3nt: TGTGCCAGCAGCAAGCCGGGACAGACCTCCTACGAGCAGTACTTC
abundance: few; v_gene: TRBV5-1; d_gene: NA; j_gene: TRBJ2-5; CDR3aa: CASSLGLDRQETQYF; CDR3nt: TGCGCCAGCAGCTTGGGGCTAGATCGACAAGAGACCCAGTACTTC
abundance: NA; v_gene: TRBV6-6; d_gene: NA; j_gene: TRBJ2-7; CDR3aa: CASLKGAEQYF; CDR3nt: TGTGCCAGCTTGAAAGGGGCTGAGCAGTACTTC
abundance: many; v_gene: TRBV20-1; d_gene: NA; j_gene: TRBJ2-1; CDR3aa: CSASPDSPSSYNEQFF; CDR3nt: TGCAGTGCTAGTCCGGACAGTCCCAGCTCCTACAATGAGCAGTTCTTC
abundance: NA; v_gene: TRBV12-3/TRBV12-4; d_gene: NA; j_gene: TRBJ2-3; CDR3aa: CASSSRQWNTDTQYF; CDR3nt: TGTGCCAGCAGTTCTAGACAGTGGAACACAGATACGCAGTATTTT
abundance: NA; v_gene: TRBV9; d_gene: NA; j_gene: TRBJ2-7; CDR3aa: CASSVGSLARLYEQYF; CDR3nt: TGTGCCAGCAGCGTAGGTTCCCTAGCGAGACTATACGAGCAGTACTTC
abundance: NA; v_gene: TRBV3-1; d_gene: NA; j_gene: TRBJ1-1; CDR3aa: CASSQGRATEAFF; CDR3nt: TGTGCCAGCAGCCAGGGCAGGGCAACTGAAGCTTTCTTT
abundance: NA; v_gene: TRBV7-6; d_gene: NA; j_gene: TRBJ2-7; CDR3aa: CASSLGTDVTYEQYF; CDR3nt: TGTGCCAGCAGCTTAGGGACAGACGTCACCTACGAGCAGTACTTC
abundance: NA; v_gene: TRBV10-3; d_gene: TRBD2; j_gene: TRBJ2-7; CDR3aa: CAISAAGVNYEQYF; CDR3nt: TGTGCCATCAGTGCAGCGGGAGTTAACTACGAGCAGTACTTC
abundance: many; v_gene: TRBV18; d_gene: NA; j_gene: TRBJ1-1; CDR3aa: CASALQGGTEAFF; CDR3nt: TGTGCCAGCGCCTTACAGGGAGGCACTGAAGCTTTCTTT
abundance: NA; v_gene: TRBV7-9; d_gene: TRBD2; j_gene: TRBJ2-2; CDR3aa: CASSPPGREGIAGELFF; CDR3nt: TGTGCCAGCAGCCCCCCCGGGCGGGAGGGGATCGCCGGGGAGCTGTTTTTT
abundance: many; v_gene: TRBV25-1; d_gene: TRBD2; j_gene: TRBJ2-7; CDR3aa: CASSTSSGTGYEQYF; CDR3nt: TGTGCCAGCAGTACCTCTAGCGGGACCGGCTACGAGCAGTACTTC
abundance: few; v_gene: TRBV10-3; d_gene: NA; j_gene: TRBJ2-1; CDR3aa: CARADPSYNEQFF; CDR3nt: TGTGCCAGGGCGGACCCCTCCTACAATGAGCAGTTCTTC
abundance: few; v_gene: TRBV30; d_gene: TRBD2; j_gene: TRBJ2-2; CDR3aa: CAWSRGTSSTGELFF; CDR3nt: TGTGCCTGGAGTAGGGGGACTAGCAGCACCGGGGAGCTGTTTTTT
abundance: many; v_gene: TRBV20-1; d_gene: TRBD1; j_gene: TRBJ1-6; CDR3aa: CSATRGRDSTYNSPLHF; CDR3nt: TGCAGTGCTACAAGAGGCAGGGACAGCACCTATAATTCACCCCTCCACTTT
abundance: few; v_gene: TRBV30; d_gene: NA; j_gene: TRBJ2-2; CDR3aa: CAREITGELFF; CDR3nt: TGTGCCCGCGAGATAACCGGGGAGCTGTTTTTT
abundance: few; v_gene: TRBV20-1; d_gene: NA; j_gene: TRBJ1-6; CDR3aa: CSAPAPSGAPLHF; CDR3nt: TGCAGTGCTCCCGCCCCCTCAGGAGCACCCCTCCACTTT
abundance: few; v_gene: TRBV15; d_gene: NA; j_gene: TRBJ2-3; CDR3aa: CATSPYRGFRTDTQYF; CDR3nt: TGTGCCACCAGCCCTTACAGAGGGTTCCGCACAGATACGCAGTATTTT
abundance: many; v_gene: TRBV28; d_gene: NA; j_gene: TRBJ2-2; CDR3aa: CASRPQAGLSNTGELFF; CDR3nt: TGTGCCAGCAGGCCGCAAGCGGGCCTCTCGAACACCGGGGAGCTGTTTTTT
abundance: few; v_gene: TRBV5-1; d_gene: TRBD2; j_gene: TRBJ2-2; CDR3aa: CASSSLTSGGTGELFF; CDR3nt: TGCGCCAGCAGCTCCTTGACTAGCGGGGGCACCGGGGAGCTGTTTTTT
abundance: few; v_gene: TRBV25-1; d_gene: NA; j_gene: TRBJ2-1; CDR3aa: CASSESRGTRGYNEQFF; CDR3nt: TGTGCCAGCAGTGAGTCCCGGGGGACCCGTGGGTACAATGAGCAGTTCTTC
abundance: few; v_gene: TRBV12-3/TRBV12-4; d_gene: TRBD2; j_gene: TRBJ2-7; CDR3aa: CASSEGTSGPTSYEQYF; CDR3nt: TGTGCCAGCAGTGAGGGGACTAGCGGGCCTACCTCCTACGAGCAGTACTTC
abundance: NA; v_gene: TRBV28; d_gene: TRBD1; j_gene: TRBJ2-3; CDR3aa: CASNQRPGQDTDTQYF; CDR3nt: TGTGCCAGCAATCAAAGACCGGGACAGGATACAGATACGCAGTATTTT
abundance: NA; v_gene: TRBV6-1; d_gene: TRBD1; j_gene: TRBJ2-7; CDR3aa: CASSPTGGWDEQYF; CDR3nt: TGTGCCAGCAGCCCCACAGGGGGCTGGGACGAGCAGTACTTC
abundance: many; v_gene: TRBV6-5; d_gene: NA; j_gene: TRBJ2-1; CDR3aa: CASSYSTGAYNEQFF; CDR3nt: TGTGCCAGCAGTTACTCGACGGGGGCCTACAATGAGCAGTTCTTC
abundance: many; v_gene: TRBV20-1; d_gene: TRBD2; j_gene: TRBJ2-7; CDR3aa: CSARDQGLAAYEQYF; CDR3nt: TGCAGTGCTAGAGATCAGGGACTAGCAGCCTACGAGCAGTACTTC
abundance: NA; v_gene: TRBV28; d_gene: NA; j_gene: TRBJ2-1; CDR3aa: CASSFRRDRQFF; CDR3nt: TGTGCCAGCAGTTTCCGGAGGGACAGGCAGTTCTTC
abundance: NA; v_gene: TRBV6-5; d_gene: TRBD2; j_gene: TRBJ2-5; CDR3aa: CASSYGGRALETQYF; CDR3nt: TGTGCCAGCAGTTACGGCGGGAGGGCCTTGGAGACCCAGTACTTC
abundance: NA; v_gene: TRBV7-3; d_gene: NA; j_gene: TRBJ2-2; CDR3aa: CASSAGPADGELFF; CDR3nt: TGTGCCAGCAGCGCCGGTCCGGCCGACGGGGAGCTGTTTTTT
abundance: few; v_gene: TRBV29-1; d_gene: TRBD1; j_gene: TRBJ2-3; CDR3aa: CSEGGTGATDTQYF; CDR3nt: TGCAGCGAGGGTGGGACAGGGGCCACAGATACGCAGTATTTT
abundance: NA; v_gene: TRBV7-2; d_gene: NA; j_gene: TRBJ2-3; CDR3aa: CASKGSAGTDTQYF; CDR3nt: TGTGCCAGCAAGGGTAGCGCGGGGACAGATACGCAGTATTTT
abundance: few; v_gene: TRBV7-2; d_gene: NA; j_gene: TRBJ2-3; CDR3aa: CASSLEPGGDTQYF; CDR3nt: TGTGCCAGCAGCTTAGAACCCGGCGGAGATACGCAGTATTTT
abundance: few; v_gene: TRBV11-2; d_gene: TRBD2; j_gene: TRBJ2-3; CDR3aa: CASSLVGTSGADTQYF; CDR3nt: TGTGCCAGCAGCTTAGTTGGGACTAGCGGGGCAGATACGCAGTATTTT
abundance: many; v_gene: TRBV28; d_gene: NA; j_gene: TRBJ2-6; CDR3aa: CASSLYAGPLRSGANVLTF; CDR3nt: TGTGCCAGCAGTTTATATGCAGGCCCCCTAAGGTCTGGGGCCAACGTCCTGACTTTC
abundance: NA; v_gene: TRBV28; d_gene: NA; j_gene: TRBJ2-7; CDR3aa: CASTLVGATSYEQYF; CDR3nt: TGTGCCAGCACCTTGGTCGGCGCCACTTCCTACGAGCAGTACTTC
abundance: few; v_gene: TRBV12-2; d_gene: NA; j_gene: TRBJ2-7; CDR3aa: CALLDGLELWEQYF; CDR3nt: TGTGCCCTTTTAGACGGACTGGAGCTATGGGAGCAGTACTTC
abundance: NA; v_gene: TRBV28; d_gene: TRBD2; j_gene: TRBJ2-5; CDR3aa: CASSLSWEGEETQYF; CDR3nt: TGTGCCAGCAGTTTAAGTTGGGAGGGCGAAGAGACCCAGTACTTC
abundance: NA; v_gene: TRBV5-1; d_gene: NA; j_gene: TRBJ1-6; CDR3aa: CASSLAGTDNSPLHF; CDR3nt: TGCGCCAGCAGCTTGGCCGGGACGGATAATTCACCCCTCCACTTT
abundance: many; v_gene: TRBV7-9; d_gene: NA; j_gene: TRBJ1-2; CDR3aa: CASSLGDGYTF; CDR3nt: TGTGCCAGCAGCTTAGGGGATGGCTACACCTTC
abundance: NA; v_gene: TRBV18; d_gene: NA; j_gene: TRBJ2-7; CDR3aa: CASSPSFYEQYF; CDR3nt: TGTGCCAGCTCCCCCAGCTTCTACGAGCAGTACTTC
abundance: many; v_gene: TRBV20-1; d_gene: NA; j_gene: TRBJ1-5; CDR3aa: CSARGYSNQPQHF; CDR3nt: TGCAGTGCCAGGGGATATAGCAATCAGCCCCAGCATTTT
abundance: many; v_gene: TRBV24-1; d_gene: NA; j_gene: TRBJ2-5; CDR3aa: CATPFGIQETQYF; CDR3nt: TGTGCCACCCCGTTTGGCATCCAAGAGACCCAGTACTTC
abundance: NA; v_gene: TRBV28; d_gene: TRBD1; j_gene: TRBJ1-1; CDR3aa: CASSTFGTGGEEAFF; CDR3nt: TGTGCCAGCAGTACTTTCGGGACAGGGGGCGAGGAAGCTTTCTTT
abundance: NA; v_gene: TRBV28; d_gene: TRBD1; j_gene: TRBJ2-3; CDR3aa: CASSPGQGVDTQYF; CDR3nt: TGTGCCAGCAGCCCGGGACAGGGGGTAGATACGCAGTATTTT
abundance: NA; v_gene: TRBV3-1; d_gene: NA; j_gene: TRBJ2-7; CDR3aa: CASSQRTYEQYF; CDR3nt: TGTGCCAGCAGCCAAAGGACCTACGAGCAGTACTTC
abundance: many; v_gene: TRBV4-2; d_gene: NA; j_gene: TRBJ2-2; CDR3aa: CASSSGEETGELFF; CDR3nt: TGTGCCAGCAGTTCAGGGGAAGAGACCGGGGAGCTGTTTTTT
abundance: many; v_gene: TRBV28; d_gene: NA; j_gene: TRBJ2-3; CDR3aa: CASSSAKGGDTDTQYF; CDR3nt: TGTGCCAGCAGTTCTGCTAAGGGGGGCGACACAGATACGCAGTATTTT
abundance: NA; v_gene: TRBV28; d_gene: NA; j_gene: TRBJ2-6; CDR3aa: CASYPGDSGANVLTF; CDR3nt: TGTGCCAGCTACCCGGGGGACTCTGGGGCCAACGTCCTGACTTTC
abundance: many; v_gene: TRBV27; d_gene: NA; j_gene: TRBJ1-1; CDR3aa: CASSLGGAGTEAFF; CDR3nt: TGTGCCAGCAGCCTCGGCGGCGCGGGCACTGAAGCTTTCTTT